A selection of T cell receptor beta chains follows, all from one sample in a study of siplizumab effects on memory and regulatory T cells. Libraries were prepared by immunoSEQ multiplex PCR; TCRdb keeps only in-frame clonotypes and omits some of them. This sample has about 110,000 clones; about nine tenths occur once, and the top ten carry 1% to 1.5%. Sequencing was done on a sample of CD4+ T cells sorted from blood. These receptor sequences come from a human donor in good health. CDR3s include the opening cysteine and the closing phenylalanine or tryptophan. Each record gives: CDR3 DNA, CDR3 protein, D gene, clone size, V gene, J gene. A D gene is named only where the DNA matches it firmly. Expanded clones are given a class, and other clones once, few, many or no size at all.

DNA: TGTGCCAGCAGCGCCGGACAGGGCACAGAAAAACTGTTTTTT
CDR3: CASSAGQGTEKLFF
D: TRBD1
size: .
V: TRBV2
J: TRBJ1-4

DNA: TGTGCCAGCTCACTCAATGAGCAGTTCTTC
CDR3: CASSLNEQFF
D: .
size: .
V: TRBV18
J: TRBJ2-1

DNA: TGTGCCAGCAGCGCCCGGGACAGGGGCACCGGGGAGCTGTTTTTT
CDR3: CASSARDRGTGELFF
D: TRBD1
size: .
V: TRBV9
J: TRBJ2-2

DNA: TGTGCCAGCAGTGATAGAGAGACCCAGTACTTC
CDR3: CASSDRETQYF
D: .
size: .
V: TRBV2
J: TRBJ2-5

DNA: TGTGCTAGTGGTTTGGGGACTTACACCGGGGAGCTGTTTTTT
CDR3: CASGLGTYTGELFF
D: .
size: .
V: TRBV12-5
J: TRBJ2-2

DNA: TGTGCCAGCAGCTTAGGAGCAGGCGGAAACACCATATATTTT
CDR3: CASSLGAGGNTIYF
D: .
size: .
V: TRBV7-9
J: TRBJ1-3

DNA: TGCAGTGCTAGGGACGGATATGGCTACACCTTC
CDR3: CSARDGYGYTF
D: .
size: .
V: TRBV20-1
J: TRBJ1-2

DNA: TGTGCCAGCAGCGTAGATGTGGATCCCTATAATTCACCCCTCCACTTT
CDR3: CASSVDVDPYNSPLHF
D: .
size: .
V: TRBV9
J: TRBJ1-6

DNA: TGTGCCAGCGGCTCTTACTTGAGAGGGTATGGCTACACCTTC
CDR3: CASGSYLRGYGYTF
D: .
size: once
V: TRBV27
J: TRBJ1-2

DNA: TGTGCCAGCGGCCCAGTACAGGGAGGGTACACTGAAGCTTTCTTT
CDR3: CASGPVQGGYTEAFF
D: .
size: .
V: TRBV13
J: TRBJ1-1

DNA: TGTGCCAGTAGTATAGCCGGGAACACCGGGGAGCTGTTTTTT
CDR3: CASSIAGNTGELFF
D: .
size: .
V: TRBV19
J: TRBJ2-2

DNA: TGTGCCAGCAGCTTAGCAACAGGGGGCCGGCAAGAGACCCAGTACTTC
CDR3: CASSLATGGRQETQYF
D: TRBD1
size: .
V: TRBV7-9
J: TRBJ2-5

DNA: TGTGCCAGCAAAGTCACGAGAAACACTGAAGCTTTCTTT
CDR3: CASKVTRNTEAFF
D: .
size: .
V: TRBV6-5
J: TRBJ1-1

DNA: TGTGCCAGCAGTGAAGCGCTCGGAAACAGCCCGAACACTGAAGCTTTCTTT
CDR3: CASSEALGNSPNTEAFF
D: .
size: .
V: TRBV6-1
J: TRBJ1-1

DNA: TGTGCCATCAGTCGGGACAAGTATAGCAATCAGCCCCAGCATTTT
CDR3: CAISRDKYSNQPQHF
D: .
size: .
V: TRBV10-3
J: TRBJ1-5

DNA: TGTGCCAGCAGTTTAGGGACTAGGAAGGAGACCCAGTACTTC
CDR3: CASSLGTRKETQYF
D: TRBD2
size: once
V: TRBV27
J: TRBJ2-5

DNA: TGTGCCAGCAGCTTAGGTGGGGGGGTCCGATCCTACGAGCAGTACTTC
CDR3: CASSLGGGVRSYEQYF
D: TRBD2
size: .
V: TRBV7-2
J: TRBJ2-7

DNA: TGTGCCAGCAGCGTAGGCCCCCATGCGAACACCGGGGAGCTGTTTTTT
CDR3: CASSVGPHANTGELFF
D: .
size: .
V: TRBV9
J: TRBJ2-2

DNA: TGTGCCAGCAGCCCAAAGGGCGGAGTCGAACAGTACTTC
CDR3: CASSPKGGVEQYF
D: .
size: many
V: TRBV7-3
J: TRBJ2-7

DNA: TGCAGCGCCACGGGACAGCTCAACACTGAAGCTTTCTTT
CDR3: CSATGQLNTEAFF
D: TRBD1
size: .
V: TRBV29-1
J: TRBJ1-1

DNA: TGTGCCAGCAGGAGAACGTCCGGGACAGGGTTTTACGAGCAGTACTTC
CDR3: CASRRTSGTGFYEQYF
D: TRBD1
size: .
V: TRBV7-2
J: TRBJ2-7

DNA: TGTGCCAGCAGTGCAACAGGGGCGAACTATGGCTACACCTTC
CDR3: CASSATGANYGYTF
D: TRBD1
size: .
V: TRBV6-1
J: TRBJ1-2

DNA: TGTGCCAGCAGTTACGCCGGTCTGATGAACACTGAAGCTTTCTTT
CDR3: CASSYAGLMNTEAFF
D: .
size: .
V: TRBV6-5
J: TRBJ1-1

DNA: TGTGCCAGTAGTATAGGGAGGGGCACAGATACGCAGTATTTT
CDR3: CASSIGRGTDTQYF
D: .
size: once
V: TRBV19
J: TRBJ2-3

DNA: TGTGCCAGCAGCGTACTGGCGTCAACCTACAATGAGCAGTTCTTC
CDR3: CASSVLASTYNEQFF
D: .
size: .
V: TRBV9
J: TRBJ2-1

DNA: TGTGCCAGCAGCCCGCAAGGGGGCGAGCAGTACTTC
CDR3: CASSPQGGEQYF
D: .
size: .
V: TRBV7-3
J: TRBJ2-7

DNA: TGCGCCAGCACGAGACTCCCAGGGGCCAATCAGCCCCAGCATTTT
CDR3: CASTRLPGANQPQHF
D: .
size: .
V: TRBV4-1
J: TRBJ1-5

DNA: TGTGCTAGTGGTTTTGGGACTAGGGGCACTGAAGCTTTCTTT
CDR3: CASGFGTRGTEAFF
D: .
size: .
V: TRBV12-5
J: TRBJ1-1

DNA: TGCAGCGTTGTTAACTCCTACGAGCAGTACTTC
CDR3: CSVVNSYEQYF
D: .
size: .
V: TRBV29-1
J: TRBJ2-7

DNA: TGCGCCAGCAGCTCGGGACTAGCGGGATTAACCTACAATGAGCAGTTCTTC
CDR3: CASSSGLAGLTYNEQFF
D: TRBD2
size: .
V: TRBV5-1
J: TRBJ2-1

DNA: TGCAGCGTTTGGACCCAGGGCAACGAGCAGTACTTC
CDR3: CSVWTQGNEQYF
D: .
size: .
V: TRBV29-1
J: TRBJ2-7

DNA: TGCGCCAGCAGCTTGGCTCCAGGGGGGGTAGGCGAGCAGTACTTC
CDR3: CASSLAPGGVGEQYF
D: .
size: .
V: TRBV5-1
J: TRBJ2-7

DNA: TGTGCCAGCAGTCCCGGGACTAGCGGGGGGGGAGAGACCCAGTACTTC
CDR3: CASSPGTSGGGETQYF
D: TRBD2
size: .
V: TRBV6-6
J: TRBJ2-5

DNA: TGTGCCAGCAGGCCTCCTATCACAGATACGCAGTATTTT
CDR3: CASRPPITDTQYF
D: .
size: .
V: TRBV6-5
J: TRBJ2-3

DNA: TGTGCCAGCACGGGCAGGGGTCGCAACGAGCAGTACTTC
CDR3: CASTGRGRNEQYF
D: .
size: .
V: TRBV6-6
J: TRBJ2-7

DNA: TGTGCCAGCAGTGTCGAGACCCAGTACTTC
CDR3: CASSVETQYF
D: .
size: .
V: TRBV2
J: TRBJ2-5

DNA: TGTGCCAGCAGTGTGGGGACAGACATCTATGGCTACACCTTC
CDR3: CASSVGTDIYGYTF
D: TRBD1
size: .
V: TRBV6-1
J: TRBJ1-2

DNA: TGCGCCAGCAGCTTTGGGACCTCTGGAAACACCATATATTTT
CDR3: CASSFGTSGNTIYF
D: .
size: .
V: TRBV5-1
J: TRBJ1-3

DNA: TGTGCCAGCAAAGGCGTGGGGGGAGAGAATCAGCCCCAGCATTTT
CDR3: CASKGVGGENQPQHF
D: .
size: .
V: TRBV19
J: TRBJ1-5

DNA: TGTGCCAGCAGTGAAAGGGTAGCCAAGGAGGGGGTAGGGGTCGAGCAGTACTTC
CDR3: CASSERVAKEGVGVEQYF
D: .
size: .
V: TRBV6-1
J: TRBJ2-7

DNA: TGTGCCAGTAGTATACTACAGGGCAACACTGAAGCTTTCTTT
CDR3: CASSILQGNTEAFF
D: .
size: .
V: TRBV19
J: TRBJ1-1

DNA: TGTGCCAGTAGCTTGGGGGCGAACTCTGGAAACACCATATATTTT
CDR3: CASSLGANSGNTIYF
D: .
size: .
V: TRBV19
J: TRBJ1-3

DNA: TGTGCCAGCAGTGGGGGCGGTGGCTACACCTTC
CDR3: CASSGGGGYTF
D: .
size: .
V: TRBV6-1
J: TRBJ1-2

DNA: TGTGCCAGCAGCTCACCGGGACAGGGGACGGAGACCCAGTACTTC
CDR3: CASSSPGQGTETQYF
D: TRBD1
size: .
V: TRBV5-4
J: TRBJ2-5

DNA: TGTGCCAGCAGCCCGAGGGGGGGGCAGCCCCAGCATTTT
CDR3: CASSPRGGQPQHF
D: .
size: .
V: TRBV27
J: TRBJ1-5

DNA: TGTGCCATCAGTGAGACAGGGGTGGGTACTGAAGCTTTCTTT
CDR3: CAISETGVGTEAFF
D: TRBD1
size: .
V: TRBV10-3
J: TRBJ1-1

DNA: TGTGCCAGCAGTTACAGGGGGATTGCTGGAAACACCATATATTTT
CDR3: CASSYRGIAGNTIYF
D: .
size: .
V: TRBV6-5
J: TRBJ1-3

DNA: TGTGCCAGCAGGTACCGGGACAGGCTGTCACCCCTCCACTTT
CDR3: CASRYRDRLSPLHF
D: TRBD1
size: .
V: TRBV5-6
J: TRBJ1-6

DNA: TGTGCCAGCAGCAAAAGGGAAACCTATACGGACAGGGGAGAATGTTGGGACAACACTGAAGCTTTCTTT
CDR3: CASSKRETYTDRGECWDNTEAFF
D: .
size: .
V: TRBV21-1
J: TRBJ1-1

DNA: TGTGCCAGCAGCTTAGAGTTGGACAGGGCTGAAGAGACCCAGTACTTC
CDR3: CASSLELDRAEETQYF
D: TRBD1
size: .
V: TRBV7-4
J: TRBJ2-5

DNA: TGTGCCAGCTCACTCAGGGACCCAAAGGAAAAACTGTTTTTT
CDR3: CASSLRDPKEKLFF
D: .
size: .
V: TRBV18
J: TRBJ1-4

DNA: TGTGCCAGCAGGGCTAGCGGTACTAGCTCCTACGAGCAGTACTTC
CDR3: CASRASGTSSYEQYF
D: TRBD2
size: .
V: TRBV27
J: TRBJ2-7

DNA: TGTGCCAGTAAGGGGCTAGCGGGGTCCTACAATGAGCAGTTCTTC
CDR3: CASKGLAGSYNEQFF
D: TRBD2
size: .
V: TRBV19
J: TRBJ2-1

DNA: TGTGCCAGCAGCCCCCAAGCGAACACTGAAGCTTTCTTT
CDR3: CASSPQANTEAFF
D: .
size: .
V: TRBV6-6
J: TRBJ1-1

DNA: TGTGCCAGCAGTGAAGCCGGATACGAGCAGTACTTC
CDR3: CASSEAGYEQYF
D: .
size: .
V: TRBV2
J: TRBJ2-7